Each of the 12 T cell receptor beta chains below was sequenced from the same sample in a study of blood T cell repertoires in COVID-19. The data were produced by immunoSEQ multiplex PCR, yet TCRdb's version contains in-frame clones alone and is incomplete. The sample lists fewer than 200,000 clones, roughly 81% occurring once. The specimen sequenced was peripheral blood. These receptors came from a woman at least 80 years old with COVID-19, enrolled during active disease.

This clone was seen a handful of times. This chain's CDR3 is CASSHIDASEQFF. CDR3 coding DNA: TGTGCCAGCAGCCATATAGATGCGAGTGAGCAGTTCTTC. The chain uses TRBV3-1 (or the pseudogene TRBV3-2) and TRBJ2-1; D is ambiguous. Germline V gene lookup returns CDR1 LGHDT and CDR2 YNNKEL (reference sequence). The CDR3 length is 13 residues. Trimming left V 3 bases short and J 9 bases short, with 12 bases between.

This clone came up once. This sequence joins TRBV20-1 and TRBJ1-2, with D unclear. The germline V and J ends were trimmed by 3 bases and 4 bases, with 12 bases remaining between them. Germline loops: CDR1 DFQATT, CDR2 SNEGSKA (reference sequence). This CDR3 has 13 amino acids. The CDR3 DNA is TGCAGTGCTAGTGGTCAGGCGTTCTATGGCTACACCTTC. This gives the protein CSASGQAFYGYTF.

The CDR3 loop is CASMGEAPYEQYF. The CDR3 DNA follows: TGTGCCAGCATGGGGGAGGCACCCTACGAGCAGTACTTC. The J gene is TRBJ2-7, the V gene TRBV28, with a weak D call TRBD2 (6 bases). The CDR3 is 13 residues long. Deletions cut 7 bases from V and 2 bases from J, with 12 bases between. Germline assignment: CDR1 MDHEN and CDR2 SYDVKM.

This clone has a single count. This chain connects TRBV5-4 to TRBJ1-6; 9 bases map to TRBD1. The CDR3 is 14 amino acids. The V gene's germline CDR1 is SGHNT and CDR2 YYREEE (reference sequence). Trimming cost V 6 bases and J 9 bases; bases outside gene matches: 7. CDR3 region: CASTPQGAASPLHF. In DNA form, the CDR3 reads TGTGCCAGCACCCCACAGGGGGCGGCTTCACCCCTCCACTTT.

The rearrangement joins TRBV4-2 to TRBJ2-7; possible D gene TRBD2, 6 bases. The CDR3 sequence is 15 residues long. The germline V gene has CDR1 LGHNA and CDR2 YNFKEQ. V gave up 1 base and J gave up 0 bases, with 10 bases separating them. The CDR3: CASSQGASVSYEQYF. CDR3 coding DNA: TGTGCCAGCAGCCAAGGGGCTAGCGTCTCCTACGAGCAGTACTTC.

The J gene is TRBJ2-7, the V gene TRBV27; 13 nucleotides agree with TRBD2. The CDR3 is made up of 17 amino acids. Germline trimming cut 6 bases from V and 0 bases from J; bases unmatched to any gene: 8. Looked up from germline, CDR1 is MNHEY and CDR2 is SMNVEV (reference sequence). CDR3 residues: CASSPFGTSGVSYEQYF. The CDR3 DNA reads TGTGCCAGCAGCCCCTTTGGGACTAGCGGGGTCTCCTACGAGCAGTACTTC.

This clone has at least ten counts. The rearrangement uses TRBV18 and TRBJ1-2; D remains unclear. V lost 2 bases and J 0 bases, leaving 10 bases between the germline ends. This CDR3 has 15 amino acids. CDR1 is KGHSH and CDR2 is LQKENI in the germline V gene. Written as DNA, the CDR3 is TGTGCCAGCTCACCAACGGGAGGTGCTAACTATGGCTACACCTTC. Amino acid sequence: CASSPTGGANYGYTF.

The chain has TRBV3-1 (or the pseudogene TRBV3-2) and TRBJ2-1, with no clear D. From germline, CDR1 is LGHDT and CDR2 YNNKEL (reference sequence). The CDR3 runs 15 residues. Trimming cost V 2 bases and J 1 base, with 9 bases left between them. The CDR3 DNA follows: TGTGCCAGCAGCCAATCCGGTTCGTCCTACAATGAGCAGTTCTTC. Its protein product is CASSQSGSSYNEQFF.

The chain carries TRBV2 and TRBJ2-7; D might be TRBD2 (5 bases). The CDR3 has 16 amino acids. CDR1 SNHLY and CDR2 FYNNEI come from the germline V gene. Trimming took off 2 bases at V and 6 bases at J, with 20 bases between the two ends. CDR3: CASSELRAGLSGEQYF. The CDR3 DNA follows: TGTGCCAGCAGTGAATTGCGGGCCGGGCTTTCGGGCGAGCAGTACTTC.

The rearrangement uses TRBV29-1 and TRBJ1-2, with D unresolved. V lost 0 bases and J 8 bases, leaving 28 bases between the germline ends. Germline values: CDR1 SQVTM, CDR2 ANQGSEA. CDR3 length: 18 amino acids. The DNA for the CDR3 is TGCAGCGTTGAAGATCGTGGGAATGGAGGGCAGGCGTTCGCGGGCTACACCTTC. Protein product: CSVEDRGNGGQAFAGYTF.

This chain connects TRBV11-1 to TRBJ2-1, with 8 bases identical to TRBD2. This CDR3 contains 16 residues. Germline V CDR1 and CDR2: SGHAT, FQDESV (reference sequence). Germline trimming cut 5 bases from V and 6 bases from J; bases unmatched to any gene: 12. The chain's CDR3 is CASSPQPGLVGNEQFF. The CDR3 coding sequence is TGTGCCAGCAGCCCCCAACCGGGACTAGTAGGCAATGAGCAGTTCTTC.

The chain carries TRBV5-6 and TRBJ2-2, with TRBD2 matching 11 bases. Germline lookup yields CDR1 SGHDT and CDR2 YYEEEE. Trimming at V came to 0 bases and at J to 6 bases, leaving 7 bases not matched to a gene. The CDR3 length is 17 residues. CDR3 residues: CASSLGLAGGFPGELFF. In nucleotides, the CDR3 is TGTGCCAGCAGCTTGGGGCTAGCGGGAGGTTTCCCCGGGGAGCTGTTTTTT.